This T cell receptor (beta chain) stems from a study of post-analysis software for immune sequencing data. Sequencing libraries made from TCR beta cDNA carried unique molecular identifiers. TCRdb re-derived calls from the PCR reads in MiXCR, one entry per CDR3 protein. The repertoire holds roughly 600,000 distinct CDR3 sequences, with roughly 46% as singletons. Regarding the study as a whole: Several TRBV segments occurring more often in patients than controls included TRBV5-6, TRBV5-1 and TRBV20-1. Pronounced co-clustering by F measure was evident among identically batched samples. Multiple sclerosis patients had significantly lower normalized Chao1 diversity than controls.

V gave up 4 bases and J gave up 0 bases; unmatched junction bases: 4. Germline CDR1 reads MNHEY; CDR2 reads SMNVEV (reference sequence). This CDR3 is built from 15 residues. Comments on this clonotype: No antigen is known for it.

Sequencing was performed on blood. The receptor was derived from a girl aged 10 to 17 with multiple sclerosis. This chain uses TRBV27 with TRBJ2-7; 9 bases fit TRBD2. CDR3 residues: CASSSASGDSYEQYF. CDR3 nucleotide sequence: TGTGCCAGCAGTTCGGCTAGCGGGGACTCCTACGAGCAGTACTTC.